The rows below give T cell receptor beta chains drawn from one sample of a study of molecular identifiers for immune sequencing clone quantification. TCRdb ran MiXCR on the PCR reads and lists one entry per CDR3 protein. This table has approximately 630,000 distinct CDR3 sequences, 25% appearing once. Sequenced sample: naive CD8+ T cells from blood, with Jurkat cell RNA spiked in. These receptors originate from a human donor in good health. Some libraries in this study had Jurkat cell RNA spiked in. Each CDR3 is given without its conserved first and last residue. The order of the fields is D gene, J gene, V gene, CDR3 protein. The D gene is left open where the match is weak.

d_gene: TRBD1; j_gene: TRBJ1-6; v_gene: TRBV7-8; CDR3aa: ASSLSQGASYSPLH
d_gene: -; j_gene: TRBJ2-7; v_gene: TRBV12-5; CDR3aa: ASGEGANYEQY
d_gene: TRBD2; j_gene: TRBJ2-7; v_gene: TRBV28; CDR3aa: ASSSRLAGAGEQY
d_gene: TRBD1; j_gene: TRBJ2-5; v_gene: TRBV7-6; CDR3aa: ASSLGPQGLQETQY
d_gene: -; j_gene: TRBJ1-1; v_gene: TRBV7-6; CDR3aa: ASSLAHQGTEAF
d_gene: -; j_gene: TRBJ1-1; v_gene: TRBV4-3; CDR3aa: AGSRGFEAF
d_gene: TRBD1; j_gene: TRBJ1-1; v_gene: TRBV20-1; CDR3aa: SPGGQGEVGEAF
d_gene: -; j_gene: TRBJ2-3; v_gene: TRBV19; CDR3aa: ASSHDGTWGDTQY
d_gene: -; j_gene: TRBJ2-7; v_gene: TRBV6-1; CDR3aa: ASSEGAGIEQC
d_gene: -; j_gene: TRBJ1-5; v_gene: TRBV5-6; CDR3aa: ASSFSGEGQPQH
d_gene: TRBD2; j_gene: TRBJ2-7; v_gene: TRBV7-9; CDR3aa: AGSSGLAGHEQY
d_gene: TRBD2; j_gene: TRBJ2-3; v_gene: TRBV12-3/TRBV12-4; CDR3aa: ASSLHLAGGTDTQY
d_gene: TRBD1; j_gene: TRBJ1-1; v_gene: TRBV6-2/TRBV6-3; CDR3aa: ASRVTGEGTEAF
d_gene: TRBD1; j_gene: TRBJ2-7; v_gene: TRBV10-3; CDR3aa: AIPNRGPGQRRCEQY
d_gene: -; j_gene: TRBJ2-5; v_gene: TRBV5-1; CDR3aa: ASSLDWGETQY
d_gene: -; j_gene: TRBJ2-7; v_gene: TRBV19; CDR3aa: ASRGGRPYEQY
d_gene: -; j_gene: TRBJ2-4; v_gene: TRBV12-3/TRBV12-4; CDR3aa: ASSLDPPGTAKNIQY
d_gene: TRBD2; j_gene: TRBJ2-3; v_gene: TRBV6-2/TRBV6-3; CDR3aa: ASSLARLAASTDTQY
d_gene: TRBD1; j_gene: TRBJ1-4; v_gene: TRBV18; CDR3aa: ASSHAGQAVEKLF
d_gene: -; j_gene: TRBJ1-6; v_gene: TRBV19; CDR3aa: ASKDSSYNSPLH
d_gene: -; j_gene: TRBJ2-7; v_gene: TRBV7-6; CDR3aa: ASSTEPYEQY
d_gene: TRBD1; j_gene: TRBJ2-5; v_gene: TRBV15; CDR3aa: ATSRDLGQGIETQY
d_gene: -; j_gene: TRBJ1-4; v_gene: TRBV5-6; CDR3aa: ASSVGQPRREKLF
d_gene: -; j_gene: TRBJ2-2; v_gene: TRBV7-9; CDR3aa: ASSLAQGITGELF
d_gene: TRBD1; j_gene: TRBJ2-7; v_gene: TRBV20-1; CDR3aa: SARGTGCFDEQY
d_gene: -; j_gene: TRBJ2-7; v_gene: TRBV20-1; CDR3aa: SARDLFSDHSYEQY
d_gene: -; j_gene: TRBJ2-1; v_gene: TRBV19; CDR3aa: ASSQEGGSYNEQI
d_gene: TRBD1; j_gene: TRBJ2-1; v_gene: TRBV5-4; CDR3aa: ASSQGQGVGNEQF
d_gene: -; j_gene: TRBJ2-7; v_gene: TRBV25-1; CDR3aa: ASSEYYEQY
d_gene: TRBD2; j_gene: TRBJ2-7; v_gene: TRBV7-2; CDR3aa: ASSLGGLAEPGYEQY
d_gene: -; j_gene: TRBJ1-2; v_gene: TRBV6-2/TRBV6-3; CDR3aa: ASSHQTSYGYT
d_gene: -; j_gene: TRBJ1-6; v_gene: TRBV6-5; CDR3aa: ASSYGYRDYNSPLH
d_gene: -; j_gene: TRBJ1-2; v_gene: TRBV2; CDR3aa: ASSAPGRGFGYT
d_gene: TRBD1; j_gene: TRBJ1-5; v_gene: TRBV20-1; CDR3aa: SASPWTGDHQPQH
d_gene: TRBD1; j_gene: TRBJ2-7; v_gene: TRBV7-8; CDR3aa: ASSLEGQGFNSYEQY
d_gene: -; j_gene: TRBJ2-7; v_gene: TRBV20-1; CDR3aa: SAGMTSNYEQY
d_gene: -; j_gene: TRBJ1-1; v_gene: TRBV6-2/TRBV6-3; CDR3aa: ASTQSLVSEAF
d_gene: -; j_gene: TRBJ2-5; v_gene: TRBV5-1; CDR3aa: ASSLVVREETQY
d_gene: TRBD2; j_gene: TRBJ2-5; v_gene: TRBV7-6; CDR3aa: ASSQLAGGETQY
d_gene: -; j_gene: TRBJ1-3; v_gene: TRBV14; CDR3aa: ASSQDWASGNTIY
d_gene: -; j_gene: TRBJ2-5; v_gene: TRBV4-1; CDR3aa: ASSQVASVQETQY
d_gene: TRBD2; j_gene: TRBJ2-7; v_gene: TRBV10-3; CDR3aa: ATTGTSVDEQY
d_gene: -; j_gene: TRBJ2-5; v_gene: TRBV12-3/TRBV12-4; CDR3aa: ASSFSANTQEPQY
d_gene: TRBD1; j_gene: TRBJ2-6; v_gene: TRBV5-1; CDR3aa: ASSPATGEAELTGANVLT
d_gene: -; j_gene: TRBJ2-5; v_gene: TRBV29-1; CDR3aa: SVGPQSGANGEPQY
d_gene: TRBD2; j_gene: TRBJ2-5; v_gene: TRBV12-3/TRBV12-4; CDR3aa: ASSLGLAPGGQEPQY
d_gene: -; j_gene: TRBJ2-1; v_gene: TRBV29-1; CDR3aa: SVSSYNEQF
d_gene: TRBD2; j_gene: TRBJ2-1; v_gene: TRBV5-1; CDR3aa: ASSLSPAGGLYNEQF
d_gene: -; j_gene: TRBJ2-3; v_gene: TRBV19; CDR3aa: ASSIERGSTDTQY
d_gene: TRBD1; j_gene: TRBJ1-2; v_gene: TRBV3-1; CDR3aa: ASSHIQGADYGYT
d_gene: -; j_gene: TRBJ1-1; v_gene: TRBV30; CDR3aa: AWSDPTGATWNTEAF
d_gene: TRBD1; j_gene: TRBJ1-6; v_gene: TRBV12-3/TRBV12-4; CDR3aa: ASSPGGPNSPLH